Listed here are 16 T cell receptor beta chains from one sample, sequenced in a study of vaccination and CD4 T cells after COVID-19. Treatment of the sample: approximately nine-day PBMC culture with coronavirus spike peptide pools or control peptides (ViraFEST assay). Their antigen targets remain unknown. Oncomine TCR Beta short-read sequencing was applied to DNA from cultured CD4+ T cells. Using its own MiXCR run on the PCR reads, TCRdb lists one record per CDR3 protein. The repertoire holds fewer than 20,000 distinct CDR3 sequences, 53% seen once, with over 7% in the top ten. Sample: CD4+ T cells from blood, cultured in vitro, taken before SARS-CoV-2 vaccination. All receptors derive from a human donor who had recovered from COVID-19.

The chain uses TRBV6-2 or TRBV6-3 and TRBJ1-5, with a weak D call TRBD1 (6 bases). The CDR3 is 13 amino acids. Germline lookup yields CDR1 MNHEY and CDR2 SVGEGT. With 5 bases removed from V and 7 bases from J, the gap between germline ends came to 12 bases. The CDR3 region has the DNA TGTGCCAGCAGTCCTACAGGGCGGCAGCCCCAGCATTTT. Translation gives CASSPTGRQPQHF.

This clonotype appeared a few times. V and J are TRBV21-1 and TRBJ1-5. TRBV21-1 is designated a pseudogene. CDR3 length: 20 residues. The CDR3 is CASSKGGVPPDRNCNQPQHF. CDR3 nucleotide sequence: TGTGCCAGCAGCAAAGGCGGTGTGCCACCGGATCGGAATTGCAATCAGCCCCAGCATTTT.

The chain is built from TRBV29-1 and TRBJ2-7; 7 positions agree with TRBD2. This CDR3 spans 12 amino acids. Losses at the gene ends were 6 bases for V and 3 bases for J; bases not matched to a gene: 5. Germline V CDR1 and CDR2: SQVTM, ANQGSEA. The CDR3: CSVGGTGYEQYF. The CDR3 region has the DNA TGCAGCGTGGGGGGGACTGGCTACGAGCAGTACTTC.

V is TRBV7-9 and J is TRBJ2-1, with unresolved D. The CDR3 consists of 14 residues. The ends were cut back, 5 bases at V and 0 bases at J, with 8 bases in the middle. Germline V gene lookup returns CDR1 SEHNR and CDR2 FQNEAQ (reference sequence). This CDR3 reads CASSPPASYNEQFF. CDR3 bases: TGTGCCAGCAGCCCCCCCGCCTCCTACAATGAGCAGTTCTTC.

CDR3 region: CASSSWDRDEQYF. The CDR3 region has the DNA TGTGCCAGCAGTTCCTGGGACAGGGATGAGCAGTACTTC. J is TRBJ2-7 and V is TRBV27, with 9 bases aligning to TRBD1. V shed 4 bases, J shed 7 bases, and the junction held 5 bases outside the gene matches. The CDR3 extends over 13 amino acids. From germline, CDR1 is MNHEY and CDR2 SMNVEV (reference sequence).

This chain joins TRBV7-9 and TRBJ1-4; D is uncertain. V lost 5 bases and J 7 bases, leaving 14 bases between the germline ends. The CDR3 runs 14 residues. CDR1 is SEHNR and CDR2 is FQNEAQ in the germline V gene (reference sequence). The CDR3 here is CASSPKGLGEKLFF. CDR3 in DNA: TGTGCCAGCAGCCCAAAGGGCCTGGGTGAAAAACTGTTTTTT.

The V gene is TRBV12-3 or TRBV12-4, the J gene TRBJ1-5; no reliable D call. The CDR3 runs 14 residues. Trimming removed 1 base from V and 10 bases from J, with 14 bases in between. For the CDR3, the DNA is TGTGCCAGCAGTTTAGGCTTCACAAGCAGACCCCAGCATTTT. The encoded protein is CASSLGFTSRPQHF.

The V call is TRBV18, the J call TRBJ2-7; the D gene is possibly TRBD1 (6 bases). CDR3 length: 13 amino acids. Trimming left V 5 bases short and J 5 bases short, with 13 bases between. Germline V CDR1 and CDR2: KGHSH, LQKENI. CDR3 sequence: CASSTRDTDEQYF. As DNA, the CDR3 is TGTGCCAGCTCAACCCGGGACACGGACGAGCAGTACTTC.

This clonotype was found a few times. DNA of the CDR3: TGCAGTGCTAGAGAAATCCCGACTAGCAGTATAAATACGCAGTATTTT. Amino acids: CSAREIPTSSINTQYF. The V call is TRBV20-1, the J call TRBJ2-3; 7 bases fit TRBD2. Germline CDR1 and CDR2: DFQATT and SNEGSKA (reference sequence). J gave up 7 bases and V 0 bases, and 13 bases lay outside the gene matches. The CDR3 runs to 16 residues.

This chain connects TRBV10-3 to TRBJ2-6; TRBD1 matches at 7 bases. This CDR3 spans 17 amino acids. The V segment lost 11 bases and the J segment 1 base; nucleotides outside the gene matches: 14. Germline loops: CDR1 ENHRY, CDR2 SYGVKD. The CDR3 spells CAAGTARSHSGANVLTF. DNA of the CDR3: TGTGCCGCCGGGACAGCTCGATCTCATTCTGGGGCCAACGTCCTGACTTTC.

The chain links TRBV6-1 to TRBJ2-5, with D perhaps TRBD1 (6 bases). The V end lost 6 bases, the J end lost 3 bases, and 17 bases lay between the germline ends. Germline V lookup: CDR1 MNHNS, CDR2 SASEGT. The CDR3 spans 15 residues. The CDR3 DNA reads as TGTGCCAGCAGCCCCTTGGGGGCAGGGGAAGAGACCCAGTACTTC. Translation gives CASSPLGAGEETQYF.

V gene TRBV30 combines with J gene TRBJ2-3, with D perhaps matching TRBD1 (5 bases). Trimming left V 4 bases short and J 1 base short, with 12 bases between. Germline CDR1 GTSNPN, CDR2 SVGIG (reference sequence). CDR3 length: 14 residues. CDR3: CAWKVGLGTDTQYF. CDR3 DNA sequence: TGTGCCTGGAAGGTGGGGCTTGGCACAGATACGCAGTATTTT.

This clonotype appeared a few times. J is TRBJ2-2 and V is TRBV24-1; the D call may be TRBD1 or TRBD2 (5 bases each). Germline V gene lookup returns CDR1 KGHDR and CDR2 SFDVKD. V was shortened by 7 bases and J by 0 bases, with 11 bases between the two germline ends. This CDR3 is 15 amino acids long. CDR3 protein: CATSGTSANTGELFF. The CDR3 nucleotides are TGTGCCACCAGCGGGACCAGCGCGAACACCGGGGAGCTGTTTTTT.

The chain is built from TRBV18 and TRBJ2-3; the D is unclear. Deletions cut 3 bases from V and 4 bases from J, with 5 bases between. Per germline, CDR1 KGHSH and CDR2 LQKENI. CDR3 length equals 12 residues. This CDR3 reads CASSPSADTQYF. The CDR3 DNA sequence: TGTGCCAGCTCACCGAGTGCAGATACGCAGTATTTT.

The chain recombines TRBV7-3 with TRBJ1-1; no reliable D call. The germline V gene encodes CDR1 SGHTA and CDR2 FQGTGA. The CDR3 is 16 amino acids. Trimming removed 1 base at V and 1 base at J, with 13 bases between. DNA for the CDR3: TGTGCCAGCAGCTTAAACCGTGTTTCCCCGAACACTGAAGCTTTCTTT. Amino acid sequence: CASSLNRVSPNTEAFF.

V gene TRBV2 combines with J gene TRBJ2-1; TRBD1 agrees at 9 bases. CDR3 length: 16 amino acids. Germline V gene sequence: CDR1 SNHLY, CDR2 FYNNEI. Germline trimming cut 7 bases from V and 8 bases from J; bases unmatched to any gene: 15. The CDR3 protein is CASNPAGTGSSDEQFF. The CDR3 nucleotides are TGTGCCAGCAATCCCGCCGGGACAGGGTCCTCGGATGAGCAGTTCTTC.